These 32 T cell receptor beta chains were all obtained from the same sample, sequenced in a study of technical replicates of blood from four donors. Sequencing used immunoSEQ multiplex PCR; TCRdb keeps in-frame clones, though not all of them. The profile shows 60,000 to 90,000 clones, approximately 96% of them singletons. Sequencing used T cells isolated from PBMCs. The receptors stem from a human donor in good health.

V and J are TRBV6-1 and TRBJ2-3; D may be TRBD1 (6 bases). Germline CDR1 MNHNS, CDR2 SASEGT. Trimming took off 3 bases at V and 6 bases at J, with 13 bases between the two ends. This CDR3 has 14 residues. CDR3 sequence reads: CASSEGHVGDTQYF. The CDR3 DNA is TGTGCCAGCAGTGAGGGACACGTCGGGGATACGCAGTATTTT.

The rearrangement uses TRBV27 and TRBJ2-7; 9 bases fit TRBD1. The length of the CDR3 is 13 residues. CDR1 and CDR2 (germline): MNHEY, SMNVEV (reference sequence). Trimming removed 8 bases from V and 3 bases from J; junction bases left unmatched: 5. CDR3 sequence: CASGTGRGYEQYF. In nucleotides, the CDR3 is TGTGCCAGCGGGACAGGGAGAGGCTACGAGCAGTACTTC.

The chain is built from TRBV5-1 and TRBJ2-7; 9 nucleotides align to TRBD1. CDR3 length equals 11 residues. Per the germline V gene, CDR1 is SGHRS and CDR2 is YFSETQ. J lost 10 bases, V lost 4 bases, and 3 bases had no gene match. The CDR3 protein is CASSPGQGQYF. CDR3 in DNA: TGCGCCAGCAGCCCGGGACAGGGACAGTACTTC. The full variable domain, completed using reference TRBV5-1 and TRBJ2-7, is KAGVTQTPRYLIKTRGQQVTLSCSPISGHRSVSWYQQTPGQGLQFLFEYFSETQRNKGNFPGRFSGRQFSNSRSEMNVSTLELGDSALYLCASSPGQGQYFGPGTRLTVT.

This chain uses TRBV19 with TRBJ2-7, with D possibly matching TRBD1 (5 bases). The CDR3 is made up of 12 amino acids. Germline V gene sequence: CDR1 LNHDA, CDR2 SQIVND (reference sequence). V lost 1 base and J lost 6, with 7 bases in between. The CDR3 sequence: CASSIVDSEQYF. The CDR3 region has the DNA TGTGCCAGTAGTATAGTTGACAGCGAGCAGTACTTC.

This chain links TRBV2 with TRBJ1-5; the D gene is possibly TRBD1 (6 bases). The CDR3 runs 14 residues. V was cut by 1 base and J by 5 bases, with 9 bases left in between. The germline CDR1 and CDR2 sequences are SNHLY and FYNNEI. The CDR3 reads CASSEGTEYQPQHF. The CDR3 DNA is TGTGCCAGCAGTGAAGGGACAGAATATCAGCCCCAGCATTTT. The full variable domain, rest sourced from reference TRBV2 and TRBJ1-5, is EPEVTQTPSHQVTQMGQEVILRCVPISNHLYFYWYRQILGQKVEFLVSFYNNEISEKSEIFDDQFSVERPDGSNFTLKIRSTKLEDSAMYFCASSEGTEYQPQHFGDGTRLSIL.

The chain links TRBV29-1 to TRBJ1-1; no clear D gene. The ends were cut back, 7 bases at V and 4 bases at J, with 16 bases in the middle. The CDR3 is 13 residues long. Germline CDR1 reads SQVTM; CDR2 reads ANQGSEA. This CDR3 reads CSGERGLGTEAFF. The CDR3 region has the DNA TGCAGCGGGGAAAGAGGGCTTGGCACTGAAGCTTTCTTT.

V and J are TRBV19 and TRBJ2-7; D perhaps matches TRBD2 (5 bases). Per the germline V gene, CDR1 is LNHDA and CDR2 is SQIVND (reference sequence). Between the trimmed V and J ends, which lost 5 bases and 4 bases, there was a span of 15 bases. This CDR3 spans 14 amino acids. The CDR3 here is CASSAATSGYEQYF. CDR3 DNA: TGTGCCAGTAGTGCCGCCACTTCGGGGTACGAGCAGTACTTC.

This chain links TRBV4-1 with TRBJ2-1, with 8 bases lining up with TRBD1. There are 17 residues in the CDR3. Germline-derived CDR1 and CDR2 are MGHRA and YSYEKL. J lost 4 bases, V lost 4 bases, and 12 bases had no gene match. The CDR3 DNA follows: TGCGCCAGCAGCCCTACTTCAGGGGGCCGCTCATACAATGAGCAGTTCTTC. This translates into CASSPTSGGRSYNEQFF.

This chain connects TRBV4-2 to TRBJ2-7; no clear D gene. CDR1 LGHNA and CDR2 YNFKEQ come from the germline V gene. V dropped 1 base and J dropped 5 bases, with 12 bases sitting between them. This CDR3 has 14 residues. The CDR3 DNA is TGTGCCAGCAGCCAAGTCCAACAGTTCAACGAGCAGTACTTC. Residues: CASSQVQQFNEQYF.

The V gene is TRBV5-6, the J gene TRBJ1-3; no clear D gene. This CDR3 is 15 amino acids long. CDR1 is SGHDT, CDR2 YYEEEE, per germline. V dropped 0 bases and J dropped 0 bases, with 7 bases sitting between them. In DNA, the CDR3 is TGTGCCAGCAGCTTGGACATCAACTCTGGAAACACCATATATTTT. Amino acid sequence: CASSLDINSGNTIYF. The full variable domain, rest sourced from reference TRBV5-6 and TRBJ1-3, is DAGVTQSPTHLIKTRGQQVTLRCSPKSGHDTVSWYQQALGQGPQFIFQYYEEEERQRGNFPDRFSGHQFPNYSSELNVNALLLGDSALYLCASSLDINSGNTIYFGEGSWLTVV.

V gene TRBV11-2 combines with J gene TRBJ2-2; D gene uncertain. Germline lookup yields CDR1 SGHAT and CDR2 FQNNGV. The CDR3 has 14 amino acids. Deletions cut 5 bases from V and 4 bases from J, with 11 bases between. The CDR3 DNA follows: TGTGCCAGCAGCCTCGACTTGGCCACCGGGGAGCTGTTTTTT. Translation gives CASSLDLATGELFF.

The chain combines TRBV9 with TRBJ1-2; D not certain. Germline V lookup: CDR1 SGDLS, CDR2 YYNGEE. V was trimmed by 1 base and J by 0 bases, leaving 7 bases between them. This CDR3 spans 14 amino acids. CDR3: CASSVTPANYGYTF. The CDR3 nucleotides are TGTGCCAGCAGCGTAACCCCAGCTAACTATGGCTACACCTTC.

The chain uses TRBV28 and TRBJ1-5, with D tentatively TRBD1 (6 bases). Trimming pared 6 bases from V and 3 bases from J, leaving 15 bases between. The CDR3 sequence is 15 residues long. The germline gives CDR1 MDHEN, CDR2 SYDVKM. The CDR3 is CASSHLYRDNQPQHF. CDR3 DNA sequence: TGTGCCAGCAGCCACCTATACAGGGACAATCAGCCCCAGCATTTT.

The chain combines TRBV29-1 with TRBJ1-1; D perhaps matches TRBD1 (6 bases). The CDR3 length is 12 residues. Trimming cost V 7 bases and J 1 base, with 10 bases left between them. Looked up from germline, CDR1 is SQVTM and CDR2 is ANQGSEA. In DNA, the CDR3 is TGCAGCGGTATCAGGGGGAACACTGAAGCTTTCTTT. This sequence encodes CSGIRGNTEAFF.

The chain recombines TRBV11-2 with TRBJ1-2; D unclear. Germline V lookup: CDR1 SGHAT, CDR2 FQNNGV. The CDR3 has 13 residues. V lost 0 bases and J 7 bases, leaving 9 bases between the germline ends. The CDR3 coding sequence is TGTGCCAGCAGCTTAGACGCTACCGGTGGCTACACCTTC. As protein: CASSLDATGGYTF.

The J gene is TRBJ2-2, the V gene TRBV5-1, with 7 bases that match TRBD1. Losses at the gene ends were 3 bases for V and 5 bases for J; bases not matched to a gene: 7. This CDR3 comprises 15 residues. Germline CDR1 and CDR2: SGHRS and YFSETQ. CDR3 sequence reads: CASSSDRTATGELFF. CDR3 coding DNA: TGCGCCAGCAGCTCGGACAGGACGGCAACCGGGGAGCTGTTTTTT.

The chain couples TRBV19 to TRBJ2-7; D is unclear. The V and J ends lost 3 bases and 7 bases respectively, with 13 bases between them. The CDR3 loop spans 13 amino acids. Germline values: CDR1 LNHDA, CDR2 SQIVND (reference sequence). DNA for the CDR3: TGTGCCAGTAGTATCAGGCCTCGGTGGGAGCAGTACTTC. It specifies CASSIRPRWEQYF.

The CDR3 here is CASDGLAVSTDTQYF. DNA of the CDR3: TGTGCCAGCGACGGACTAGCGGTGAGCACAGATACGCAGTATTTT. The gene calls are TRBV11-2 and TRBJ2-3, with 10 positions matching TRBD2. The V gene end was trimmed by 8 bases and the J gene end by 0 bases; junction bases not matched to a gene: 5. The germline CDR1 and CDR2 sequences are SGHAT and FQNNGV. This CDR3 spans 15 amino acids.

The gene calls are TRBV18 and TRBJ1-4; TRBD1 matches at 8 bases. The germline CDR1 and CDR2 sequences are KGHSH and LQKENI. J lost 6 bases, V lost 2 bases, and 5 bases had no gene match. This CDR3 comprises 15 residues. This chain's CDR3 is CASSPGTGADEKLFF. CDR3 DNA: TGTGCCAGCTCACCAGGGACAGGCGCGGATGAAAAACTGTTTTTT.

V gene TRBV4-1 combines with J gene TRBJ2-7; 9 bases agree with TRBD1. CDR3 size: 15 residues. With 4 bases clipped from V and 6 bases from J, the junction kept 10 bases outside the gene matches. The germline gives CDR1 MGHRA, CDR2 YSYEKL. This CDR3 is CASSLSRDRESEQYF. For the CDR3, the DNA is TGCGCCAGCAGCCTGTCCCGGGACAGGGAGAGCGAGCAGTACTTC.

The chain is built from TRBV6-1 and TRBJ2-5; D might be TRBD2 (5 bases). V was trimmed by 3 bases and J by 4 bases, leaving 15 bases between them. This CDR3 comprises 15 residues. Per germline, CDR1 MNHNS and CDR2 SASEGT. CDR3 sequence: CASSEPAGAIETQYF. In DNA form, the CDR3 reads TGTGCCAGCAGTGAGCCCGCGGGTGCGATAGAGACCCAGTACTTC.

This chain uses TRBV10-3 with TRBJ2-2; D gene unclear. Germline assignment: CDR1 ENHRY and CDR2 SYGVKD. This CDR3 has 14 residues. Trimming stripped 6 bases from V and 2 bases from J, with 10 bases between. The CDR3 is CAISVGTNTGELFF. The CDR3 nucleotides read TGTGCCATCAGCGTTGGTACAAACACCGGGGAGCTGTTTTTT.

The chain recombines TRBV29-1 with TRBJ1-2; a possible D gene is TRBD1 (6 bases). The CDR3 spans 13 residues. Trimming removed 0 bases at V and 5 bases at J, with 10 bases between. In germline, CDR1 is SQVTM, CDR2 ANQGSEA. The CDR3 region is CSVEEGGLYGYTF. CDR3 nucleotide sequence: TGCAGCGTTGAAGAGGGGGGGCTTTATGGCTACACCTTC.

The J gene is TRBJ1-6, the V gene TRBV11-1; 7 nucleotides line up with TRBD1. The CDR3 has 12 residues. CDR1 is SGHAT, CDR2 FQDESV, per germline (reference sequence). V trimming: 5 bases; J trimming: 11 bases; junction bases outside the gene matches: 3. This CDR3 is CASSQTGAPLHF. CDR3 nucleotides: TGTGCCAGCAGCCAAACAGGGGCACCCCTCCACTTT.

The chain carries TRBV5-1 and TRBJ1-6; 7 positions match TRBD1. This CDR3 comprises 18 residues. CDR1 and CDR2 (germline): SGHRS, YFSETQ. V lost 4 bases to trimming and J lost 0 bases; unmatched junction nucleotides: 10. Here the CDR3 DNA reads TGCGCCAGCAGCAACTCCGGGACAGTCAACTCCTATAATTCACCCCTCCACTTT. It yields the protein CASSNSGTVNSYNSPLHF.

The gene calls are TRBV7-3 and TRBJ1-1, with unresolved D. This CDR3 region has 13 residues. Trimming shortened V by 2 bases and J by 1 base, and 5 bases separated the two germline ends. Germline-derived CDR1 and CDR2 are SGHTA and FQGTGA. The CDR3 protein is CASSLYRNTEAFF. CDR3 coding DNA: TGTGCCAGCAGCTTATACAGGAACACTGAAGCTTTCTTT.

The chain links TRBV6-1 to TRBJ1-2; no clear D gene. V lost 7 bases and J lost 5, with 11 bases in between. This CDR3 spans 12 amino acids. Germline V CDR1 and CDR2: MNHNS, SASEGT. CDR3 amino acids: CASTGGPYGYTF. The CDR3 DNA follows: TGTGCCAGCACGGGAGGGCCTTATGGCTACACCTTC.

V gene TRBV11-3 combines with J gene TRBJ2-2; D not certain. This CDR3 has 13 residues. CDR1 is SGHNT, CDR2 YENEEA, per germline. The ends were cut back, 2 bases at V and 4 bases at J, with 5 bases in the middle. CDR3 in DNA: TGTGCCAGCAGCTTATCCCTCACCGGGGAGCTGTTTTTT. This gives the protein CASSLSLTGELFF.

The chain joins TRBV29-1 to TRBJ2-3; the match to TRBD1 covers 10 bases. With 3 bases clipped from V and 3 bases from J, the junction kept 0 bases outside the gene matches. The CDR3 is 13 amino acids. Per the germline V gene, CDR1 is SQVTM and CDR2 is ANQGSEA. CDR3 amino acids: CSVEGQGTDTQYF. The CDR3 bases are TGCAGCGTTGAGGGACAGGGGACAGATACGCAGTATTTT.

CDR3 amino acids: CASSVASVSGRAYSYNEQFF. CDR3 coding DNA: TGTGCCAGCAGCGTAGCCTCCGTTAGCGGGAGGGCCTACTCCTACAATGAGCAGTTCTTC. The rearrangement links TRBV9 to TRBJ2-1, with 11 nucleotides matching TRBD2. This CDR3 comprises 20 residues. J gave up 0 bases and V 0 bases, and 11 bases lay outside the gene matches. Germline V gives CDR1 SGDLS, CDR2 YYNGEE.

The CDR3, as DNA: TGCGCCAGCAGCCAAGGGCGGGGGGGCCAGAGCGAGCAGTACTTC. Amino acids: CASSQGRGGQSEQYF. The J gene is TRBJ2-7, the V gene TRBV4-1; TRBD2 matches at 9 bases. V gave up 1 base and J gave up 6 bases; unmatched junction bases: 7. The germline CDR1 and CDR2 sequences are MGHRA and YSYEKL. This CDR3 contains 15 residues.

As regards this clone: One end of the junction fails to match germline, which may point to a read error. This rearrangement joins TRBV6-5 to TRBJ1-1; no firm D call. The CDR3 is 11 amino acids. Per the germline V gene, CDR1 is MNHEY and CDR2 is SVGAGI. CDR3 residues: CASSGLTEAFF. The DNA of the CDR3 is TGTGCCAGCTCGGGATTAACTGAGGCTTTCTTT.